The 7 T cell receptor beta chains given below trace back to one sample, sequenced in a study of shared clonotypes between healthy human individuals. The repertoire was sequenced with immunoSEQ multiplex PCR; TCRdb's copy has only in-frame clones and lacks some. Of about 2 million clones listed, 90% to 95% are singletons. The sequenced sample consisted of naive CD4+ T cells sorted from blood. Indicated subset: CD45RA+ positively selected. These receptors all come from a man between 18 and 35 years old in good health.

The chain is built from TRBV30 and TRBJ1-6; TRBD1 might be the D (6 bases). CDR3 size: 14 residues. With 6 bases removed from V and 6 bases from J, the gap between germline ends came to 15 bases. The germline V gene encodes CDR1 GTSNPN and CDR2 SVGIG (reference sequence). CDR3 DNA: TGTGCCTGCACAGGGTCAGCGGGTAATTCACCCCTCCACTTT. Translating it yields CACTGSAGNSPLHF.

The chain couples TRBV10-1 to TRBJ2-3; D is uncertain. Trimming shortened V by 5 bases and J by 5 bases, and 8 bases separated the two germline ends. The CDR3 totals 12 residues. Germline CDR1 WNHNN, CDR2 SYGVQD (reference sequence). CDR3 sequence: CASSFALDTQYF. The CDR3 bases are TGCGCCAGCAGTTTCGCCTTAGATACGCAGTATTTT.

V and J are TRBV7-9 and TRBJ2-6, with D unresolved. This CDR3 is built from 14 residues. V lost 6 bases to trimming and J lost 2 bases, with 8 bases between them. Germline values: CDR1 SEHNR, CDR2 FQNEAQ (reference sequence). The DNA of the CDR3 is TGTGCCAGCAGTCGGGCGCCTGGGGCCAACGTCCTGACTTTC. Translated: CASSRAPGANVLTF.

The chain carries TRBV2 and TRBJ1-6, with D possibly being TRBD1 (6 bases). The germline V gene encodes CDR1 SNHLY and CDR2 FYNNEI. Trimming took off 6 bases at V and 6 bases at J, with 12 bases between the two ends. The length of the CDR3 is 14 residues. CDR3 residues: CASSVGQINSPLHF. For the CDR3, the DNA is TGTGCCAGCAGCGTTGGACAGATTAATTCACCCCTCCACTTT.

In its sample, this clone was seen once. This chain uses TRBV19 with TRBJ1-1; TRBD1 is a possible D gene (5 bases). V was clipped by 4 bases and J by 4 bases, with 13 bases between them. Germline V gene lookup returns CDR1 LNHDA and CDR2 SQIVND (reference sequence). The CDR3 covers 14 residues. Here the CDR3 reads CASSSWTGGTEAFF. Here the CDR3 DNA reads TGTGCCAGTAGTAGCTGGACGGGGGGCACTGAAGCTTTCTTT.

This chain uses TRBV7-2 with TRBJ2-5; a weak D match, TRBD1 (6 bases). V lost 2 bases and J lost 2, with 9 bases in between. This CDR3 has 14 amino acids. CDR1 is SGHTA, CDR2 FQGNSA, per germline. Written as DNA, the CDR3 is TGTGCCAGCAGCTTATCGACAGGACAAGAGACCCAGTACTTC. Residues: CASSLSTGQETQYF.

The rearrangement uses TRBV18 and TRBJ2-7; D could derive from TRBD1 or TRBD2 (6 bases each). Trimming cost V 1 base and J 3 bases, with 13 bases left between them. The CDR3 consists of 15 residues. Germline CDR1 and CDR2: KGHSH and LQKENI. The CDR3 nucleotides are TGTGCCAGCTCACCACGAAAACAGGGAGGCTACGAGCAGTACTTC. This sequence encodes CASSPRKQGGYEQYF.